The clone carrying this T cell receptor (beta chain) was counted at least ten times. The antigen remains unidentified. These data are taken from a study of T-cell memory formation after mild COVID-19. Study findings and constraints: What remained unconfirmed was the SARS-CoV-2 specificity of second-wave clones peaking on day 37.

Trimming removed 5 bases at V and 4 bases at J, with 4 bases between. CDR1 and CDR2 from the germline V gene are LNHDA and SQIVND (reference sequence). This CDR3 has 11 residues. After 5'RACE with constant-segment primers, TCR alpha and TCR beta cDNA libraries carrying sample barcodes and UMIs were obtained. TCRdb re-derived calls from the 5' RACE reads in MiXCR, one entry per CDR3 protein. Of tens of thousands of distinct CDR3 sequences in the sample, 6% to 7% were seen once. The receptor was isolated from an adult who had mild COVID-19 (a few samples of this study predate the infection). Cell type and time point are not known. The rearrangement uses TRBV19 and TRBJ2-3; no reliable D call. Source material: PBMCs or a T cell subset sorted from them (not recorded which). CDR3 in DNA: TGTGCCAGTAGTCAGGCAGATACGCAGTATTTT. Amino acids: CASSQADTQYF.